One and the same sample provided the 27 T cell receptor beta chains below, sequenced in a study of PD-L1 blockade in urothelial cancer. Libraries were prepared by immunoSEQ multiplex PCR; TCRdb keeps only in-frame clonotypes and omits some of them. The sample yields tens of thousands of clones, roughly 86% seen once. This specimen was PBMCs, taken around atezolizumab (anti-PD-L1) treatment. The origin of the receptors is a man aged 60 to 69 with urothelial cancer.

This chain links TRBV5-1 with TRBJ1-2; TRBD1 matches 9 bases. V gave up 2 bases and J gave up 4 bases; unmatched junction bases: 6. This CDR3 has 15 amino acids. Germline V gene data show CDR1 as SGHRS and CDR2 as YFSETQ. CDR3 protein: CASSLGGQGTYGYTF. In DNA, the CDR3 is TGCGCCAGCAGCTTAGGGGGACAGGGAACCTATGGCTACACCTTC.

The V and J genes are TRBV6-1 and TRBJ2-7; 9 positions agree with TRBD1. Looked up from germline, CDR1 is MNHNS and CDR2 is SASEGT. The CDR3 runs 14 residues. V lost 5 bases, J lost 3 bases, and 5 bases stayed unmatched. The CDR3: CASSPGTGLYEQYF. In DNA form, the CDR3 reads TGTGCCAGCAGTCCCGGGACAGGGCTCTACGAGCAGTACTTC.

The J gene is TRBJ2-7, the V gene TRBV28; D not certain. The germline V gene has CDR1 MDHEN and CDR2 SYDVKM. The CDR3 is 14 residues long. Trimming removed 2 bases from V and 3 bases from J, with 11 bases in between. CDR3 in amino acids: CASSLVPQHYEQYF. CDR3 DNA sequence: TGTGCCAGCAGTTTAGTCCCACAGCACTACGAGCAGTACTTC.

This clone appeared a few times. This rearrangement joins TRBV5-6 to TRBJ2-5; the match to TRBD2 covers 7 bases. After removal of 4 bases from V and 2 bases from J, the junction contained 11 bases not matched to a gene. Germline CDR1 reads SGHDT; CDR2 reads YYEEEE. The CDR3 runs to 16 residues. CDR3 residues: CASSPGGGTLQETQYF. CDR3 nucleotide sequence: TGTGCCAGCAGCCCCGGGGGAGGGACGCTTCAAGAGACCCAGTACTTC.

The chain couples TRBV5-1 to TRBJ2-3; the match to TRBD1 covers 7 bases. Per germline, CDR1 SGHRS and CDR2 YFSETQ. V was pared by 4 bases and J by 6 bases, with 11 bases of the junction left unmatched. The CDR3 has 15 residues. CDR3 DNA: TGCGCCAGCAGCGTCCGGGACAGAGTCACGGATACGCAGTATTTT. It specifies CASSVRDRVTDTQYF.

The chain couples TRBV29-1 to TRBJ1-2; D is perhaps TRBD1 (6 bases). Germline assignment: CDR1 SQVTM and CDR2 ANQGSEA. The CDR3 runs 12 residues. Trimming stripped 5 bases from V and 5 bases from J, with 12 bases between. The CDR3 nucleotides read TGCAGCGTTCGGGCAGGGGCTTATGGCTACACCTTC. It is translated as CSVRAGAYGYTF.

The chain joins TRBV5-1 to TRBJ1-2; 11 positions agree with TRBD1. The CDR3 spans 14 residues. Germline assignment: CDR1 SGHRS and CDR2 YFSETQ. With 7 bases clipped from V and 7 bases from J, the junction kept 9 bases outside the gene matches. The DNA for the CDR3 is TGCGCCAGCGAACAAGGACAGGGGGCTGGTGGCTACACCTTC. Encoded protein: CASEQGQGAGGYTF.

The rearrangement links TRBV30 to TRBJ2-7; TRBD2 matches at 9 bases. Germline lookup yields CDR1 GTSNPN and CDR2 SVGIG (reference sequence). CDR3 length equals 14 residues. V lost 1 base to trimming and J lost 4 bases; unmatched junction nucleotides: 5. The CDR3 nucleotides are TGTGCCTGGAGTGGGACTAGCGACTTTTACGAGCAGTACTTC. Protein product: CAWSGTSDFYEQYF.

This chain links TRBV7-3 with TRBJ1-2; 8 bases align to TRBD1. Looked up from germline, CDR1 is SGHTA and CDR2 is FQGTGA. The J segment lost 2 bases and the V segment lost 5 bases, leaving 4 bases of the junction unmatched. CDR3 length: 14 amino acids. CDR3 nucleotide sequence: TGTGCCAGCAGCCCGGACAGGGCCAACTATGGCTACACCTTC. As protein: CASSPDRANYGYTF.

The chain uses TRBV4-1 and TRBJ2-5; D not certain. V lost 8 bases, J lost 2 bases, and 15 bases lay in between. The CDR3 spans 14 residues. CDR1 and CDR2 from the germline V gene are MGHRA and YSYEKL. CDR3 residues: CASWPGGSQETQYF. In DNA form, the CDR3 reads TGCGCCAGCTGGCCGGGTGGATCGCAAGAGACCCAGTACTTC.

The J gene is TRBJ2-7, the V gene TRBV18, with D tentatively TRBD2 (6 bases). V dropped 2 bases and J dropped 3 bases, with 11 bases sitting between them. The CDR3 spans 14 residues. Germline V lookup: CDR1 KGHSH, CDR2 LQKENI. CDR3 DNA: TGTGCCAGCTCACCAACGGGAGAGATCTACGAGCAGTACTTC. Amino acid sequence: CASSPTGEIYEQYF.

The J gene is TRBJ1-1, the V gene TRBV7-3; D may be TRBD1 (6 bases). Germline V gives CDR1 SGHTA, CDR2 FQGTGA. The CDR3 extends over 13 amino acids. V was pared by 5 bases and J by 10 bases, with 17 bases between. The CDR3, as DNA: TGTGCCAGCAGCCGGGGCCCACAGGGTGGAGCTTTCTTT. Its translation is CASSRGPQGGAFF.

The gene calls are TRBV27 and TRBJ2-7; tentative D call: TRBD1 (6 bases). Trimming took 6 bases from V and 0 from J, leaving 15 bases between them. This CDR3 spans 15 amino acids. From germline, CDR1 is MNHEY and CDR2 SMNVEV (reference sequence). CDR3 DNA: TGTGCCAGCAGACCGGGGCAGGGGAGCTCCTACGAGCAGTACTTC. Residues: CASRPGQGSSYEQYF.

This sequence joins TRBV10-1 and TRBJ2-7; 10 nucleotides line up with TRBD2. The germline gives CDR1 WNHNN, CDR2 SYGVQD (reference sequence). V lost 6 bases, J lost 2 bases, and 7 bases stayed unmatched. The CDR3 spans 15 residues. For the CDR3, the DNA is TGCGCCAGCAGCGGCATAGCGGGAGGTCCCTACGAGCAGTACTTC. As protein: CASSGIAGGPYEQYF.

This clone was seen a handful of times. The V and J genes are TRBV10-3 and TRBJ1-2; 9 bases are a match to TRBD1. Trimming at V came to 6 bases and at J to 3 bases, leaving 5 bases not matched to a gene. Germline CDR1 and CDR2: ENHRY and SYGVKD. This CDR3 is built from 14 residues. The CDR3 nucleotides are TGTGCCATCAGCCTACGACAGGGGGACTATGGCTACACCTTC. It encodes CAISLRQGDYGYTF.

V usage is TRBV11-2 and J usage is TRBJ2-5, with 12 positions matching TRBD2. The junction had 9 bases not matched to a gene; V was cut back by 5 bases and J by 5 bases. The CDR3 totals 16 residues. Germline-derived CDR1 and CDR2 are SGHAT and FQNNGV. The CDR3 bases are TGTGCCAGCAGCCCCCGACTAGCGGGAGATAGGGAGACCCAGTACTTC. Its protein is CASSPRLAGDRETQYF.

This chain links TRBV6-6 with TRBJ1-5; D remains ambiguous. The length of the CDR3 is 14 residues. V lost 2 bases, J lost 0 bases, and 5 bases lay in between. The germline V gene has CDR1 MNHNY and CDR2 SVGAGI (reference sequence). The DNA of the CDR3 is TGTGCCAGCAGTTACGAGAATAGCAATCAGCCCCAGCATTTT. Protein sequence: CASSYENSNQPQHF.

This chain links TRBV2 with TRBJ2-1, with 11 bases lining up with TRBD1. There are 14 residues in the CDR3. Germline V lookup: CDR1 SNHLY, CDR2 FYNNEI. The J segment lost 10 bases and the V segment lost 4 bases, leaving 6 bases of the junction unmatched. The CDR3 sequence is CASSGRDRGGEQFF. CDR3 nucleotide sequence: TGTGCCAGCAGTGGTCGGGACAGGGGGGGCGAGCAGTTCTTC.

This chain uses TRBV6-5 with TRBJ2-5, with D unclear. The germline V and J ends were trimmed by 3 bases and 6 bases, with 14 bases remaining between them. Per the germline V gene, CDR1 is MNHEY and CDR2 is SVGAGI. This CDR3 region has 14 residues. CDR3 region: CASSYGAGWQTQYF. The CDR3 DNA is TGTGCCAGCAGTTATGGAGCCGGGTGGCAGACCCAGTACTTC.

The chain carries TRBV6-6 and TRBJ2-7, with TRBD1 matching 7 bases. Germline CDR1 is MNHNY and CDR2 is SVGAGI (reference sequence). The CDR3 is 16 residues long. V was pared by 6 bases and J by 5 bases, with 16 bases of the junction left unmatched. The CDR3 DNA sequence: TGTGCCAGCAGAGCCGGAGACGGGACAGATAACCACGAGCAGTACTTC. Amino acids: CASRAGDGTDNHEQYF.

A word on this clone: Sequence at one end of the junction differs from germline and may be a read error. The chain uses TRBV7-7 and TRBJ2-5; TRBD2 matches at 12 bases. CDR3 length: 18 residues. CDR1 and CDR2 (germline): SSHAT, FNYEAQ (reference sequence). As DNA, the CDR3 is TGTGCTAGCAGCTTAGGGACTAGCGGGCGGGGATTGCGGGAGACCCAGTACTTC. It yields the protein CASSLGTSGRGLRETQYF.

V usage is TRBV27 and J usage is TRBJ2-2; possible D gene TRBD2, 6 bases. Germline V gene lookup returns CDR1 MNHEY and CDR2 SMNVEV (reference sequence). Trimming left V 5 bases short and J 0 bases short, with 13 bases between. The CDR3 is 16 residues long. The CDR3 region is CASSPRWTTNTGELFF. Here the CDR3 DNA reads TGTGCCAGCAGTCCCCGGTGGACTACGAACACCGGGGAGCTGTTTTTT.

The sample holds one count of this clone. CDR3 bases: TGTGCCAGCAGCTTGGCAGGGCCCCAAAACATTCAGTACTTC. This codes for CASSLAGPQNIQYF. The chain has TRBV5-4 and TRBJ2-4; TRBD1 is a possible D gene (5 bases). The germline V gene has CDR1 SGHNT and CDR2 YYREEE (reference sequence). CDR3 length: 14 amino acids. V lost 0 bases and J 5 bases, leaving 9 bases between the germline ends.

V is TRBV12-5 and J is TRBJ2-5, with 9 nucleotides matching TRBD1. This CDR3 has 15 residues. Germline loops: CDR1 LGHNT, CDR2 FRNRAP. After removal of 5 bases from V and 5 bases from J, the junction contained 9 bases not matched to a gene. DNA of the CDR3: TGTGCTAGTGGTACCGGGACAGGGATAGGGGAGACCCAGTACTTC. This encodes CASGTGTGIGETQYF. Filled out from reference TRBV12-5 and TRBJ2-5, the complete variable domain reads DARVTQTPRHKVTEMGQEVTMRCQPILGHNTVFWYRQTMMQGLELLAYFRNRAPLDDSGMPKDRFSAEMPDATLATLKIQPSEPRDSAVYFCASGTGTGIGETQYFGPGTRLLVL.

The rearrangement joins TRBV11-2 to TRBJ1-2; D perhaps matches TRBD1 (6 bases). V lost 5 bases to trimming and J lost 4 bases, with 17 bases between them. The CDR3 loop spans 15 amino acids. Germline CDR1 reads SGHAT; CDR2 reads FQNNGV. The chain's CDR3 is CASSANRDRGYGYTF. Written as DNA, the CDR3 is TGTGCCAGCAGCGCGAACAGGGATCGGGGCTATGGCTACACCTTC.

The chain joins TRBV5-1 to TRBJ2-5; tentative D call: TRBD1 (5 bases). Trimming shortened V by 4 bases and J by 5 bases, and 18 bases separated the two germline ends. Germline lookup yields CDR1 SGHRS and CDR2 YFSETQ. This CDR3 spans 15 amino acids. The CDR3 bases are TGCGCCAGCAGCCTAGGACATAGGGGATGGGAGACCCAGTACTTC. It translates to CASSLGHRGWETQYF. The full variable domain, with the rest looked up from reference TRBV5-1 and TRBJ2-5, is KAGVTQTPRYLIKTRGQQVTLSCSPISGHRSVSWYQQTPGQGLQFLFEYFSETQRNKGNFPGRFSGRQFSNSRSEMNVSTLELGDSALYLCASSLGHRGWETQYFGPGTRLLVL.

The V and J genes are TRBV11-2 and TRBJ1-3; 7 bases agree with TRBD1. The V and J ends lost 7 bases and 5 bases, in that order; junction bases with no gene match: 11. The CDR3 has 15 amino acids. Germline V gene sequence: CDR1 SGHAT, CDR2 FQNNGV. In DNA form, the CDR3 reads TGTGCCAGCAACTTTGACAGGGACAGTAGAAACACCATATATTTT. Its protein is CASNFDRDSRNTIYF.